Below, 30 T cell receptor beta chains from the same sample are listed, as sequenced in a study of blood T cell repertoires in COVID-19. TCRdb's copy holds only in-frame clones and misses some; the assay was immunoSEQ multiplex PCR. The profile covers 250,000 or so clones, with 84% appearing a single time and over 1.5% taken by the ten largest. The sequencing sample was made of peripheral blood. The origin of the receptors is a woman aged 40-49 years who had recovered from COVID-19.

This rearrangement joins TRBV5-1 to TRBJ2-6, with D perhaps TRBD1 (6 bases). Germline V gives CDR1 SGHRS, CDR2 YFSETQ. This CDR3 has 18 amino acids. Deletions cut 3 bases from V and 4 bases from J, with 20 bases between. The CDR3 sequence is CASSSLPGQQSGANVLTF. As DNA, the CDR3 is TGCGCCAGCAGCTCCCTGCCCGGACAGCAATCGGGGGCCAACGTCCTGACTTTC.

The chain couples TRBV7-9 to TRBJ2-3, with a weak D call TRBD2 (5 bases). CDR1 SEHNR and CDR2 FQNEAQ come from the germline V gene (reference sequence). The CDR3 contains 13 residues. V was trimmed by 8 bases and J by 0 bases, leaving 9 bases between them. CDR3 region: CASHRGSTDTQYF. CDR3 nucleotide sequence: TGTGCCAGCCACCGGGGTAGCACAGATACGCAGTATTTT.

This clone appeared a single time. The rearrangement uses TRBV9 and TRBJ2-3; possible D gene TRBD2, 6 bases. Germline loops: CDR1 SGDLS, CDR2 YYNGEE. V lost 6 bases to trimming and J lost 4 bases, with 12 bases between them. This CDR3 is built from 13 residues. The CDR3 nucleotides are TGTGCCAGCACCCCCCGGGGGTCAGATACGCAGTATTTT. Protein sequence: CASTPRGSDTQYF.

The genes are TRBV13 and TRBJ2-4; weak D call: TRBD2 (6 bases). CDR1 and CDR2 from the germline V gene are PRHDT and FYEKMQ (reference sequence). CDR3 size: 15 residues. V was trimmed by 11 bases and J by 1 base, leaving 18 bases between them. CDR3 loop: CASLRGGLAKNIQYF. The CDR3 bases are TGTGCCTCTCTTCGGGGAGGTTTGGCCAAAAACATTCAGTACTTC.

The V call is TRBV28, the J call TRBJ1-2; 7 bases match TRBD1. Germline lookup yields CDR1 MDHEN and CDR2 SYDVKM. The V gene end was trimmed by 5 bases and the J gene end by 4 bases; junction bases not matched to a gene: 7. The CDR3 sequence is 14 residues long. The CDR3 loop reads CASSLGQAAYGYTF. Written as DNA, the CDR3 is TGTGCCAGCAGTCTAGGACAGGCCGCCTATGGCTACACCTTC.

This clone showed up just once. The CDR3 DNA is TGTGCCAGTAGTAAGATTAGCGGGGGCACAGATACGCAGTATTTT. The encoded protein is CASSKISGGTDTQYF. The chain joins TRBV19 to TRBJ2-3; 8 nucleotides match TRBD2. The CDR3 has 15 amino acids. The J segment lost 1 base and the V segment lost 4 bases, leaving 4 bases of the junction unmatched. Germline V gene lookup returns CDR1 LNHDA and CDR2 SQIVND (reference sequence). Based on the CDR3 plus reference TRBV19 and TRBJ2-3, the full variable domain is DGGITQSPKYLFRKEGQNVTLSCEQNLNHDAMYWYRQDPGQGLRLIYYSQIVNDFQKGDIAEGYSVSREKKESFPLTVTSAQKNPTAFYLCASSKISGGTDTQYFGPGTRLTVL.

This chain joins TRBV6-4 and TRBJ1-1, with a possible D match to TRBD1 (6 bases). CDR3 length: 16 residues. Trimming removed 7 bases from V and 0 bases from J, with 18 bases in between. The V gene's germline CDR1 is MRHNA and CDR2 SNTAGT. This CDR3 reads CASKGGTSPMNTEAFF. CDR3 DNA: TGTGCCAGCAAGGGGGGGACTTCGCCCATGAACACTGAAGCTTTCTTT.

V is TRBV28 and J is TRBJ2-7, with 7 bases fitting TRBD1. V trimming: 6 bases; J trimming: 3 bases; junction bases outside the gene matches: 11. Germline V CDR1 and CDR2: MDHEN, SYDVKM. This CDR3 region has 15 residues. CDR3 loop: CASRMTRTGVYEQYF. The CDR3 nucleotides read TGTGCCAGCAGGATGACCCGGACAGGAGTCTACGAGCAGTACTTC.

J is TRBJ2-3 and V is TRBV30; 7 bases match TRBD2. Germline V gives CDR1 GTSNPN, CDR2 SVGIG (reference sequence). J gave up 9 bases and V 5 bases, and 11 bases lay outside the gene matches. CDR3 length: 13 amino acids. The CDR3 spells CAWQPGGGITQYF. Written as DNA, the CDR3 is TGTGCCTGGCAACCCGGGGGAGGGATAACGCAGTATTTT. The complete variable domain, with remaining parts taken from reference TRBV30 and TRBJ2-3, reads SQTIHQWPATLVQPVGSPLSLECTVEGTSNPNLYWYRQAAGRGLQLLFYSVGIGQISSEVPQNLSASRPQDRQFILSSKKLLLSDSGFYLCAWQPGGGITQYFGPGTRLTVL.

The rearrangement links TRBV27 to TRBJ1-1; D unclear. V shed 3 bases and J shed 0 bases, with 8 bases lying between them. CDR1 MNHEY and CDR2 SMNVEV come from the germline V gene (reference sequence). The CDR3 runs 14 residues. The CDR3 nucleotides are TGTGCCAGCAGTTTGAGAGTTTTGAACACTGAAGCTTTCTTT. It specifies CASSLRVLNTEAFF.

This clone was seen just once. The gene calls are TRBV6-5 and TRBJ2-2, with 7 bases aligning to TRBD1. The length of the CDR3 is 15 residues. The germline V gene has CDR1 MNHEY and CDR2 SVGAGI. The ends lost 7 bases at V and 0 bases at J; junction bases unmatched: 5. The CDR3 coding sequence is TGTGCCAGCACAGCCGGGACAGCGAACACCGGGGAGCTGTTTTTT. Its translation is CASTAGTANTGELFF.

The chain links TRBV24-1 to TRBJ1-5, with 12 bases matching TRBD1. Germline trimming cut 11 bases from V and 1 base from J; bases unmatched to any gene: 8. This CDR3 has 16 residues. CDR1 is KGHDR, CDR2 SFDVKD, per germline. CDR3 nucleotides: TGTGCCATTGGGACAGGGGGCCGGGGGAGCAATCAGCCCCAGCATTTT. It encodes CAIGTGGRGSNQPQHF.

V gene TRBV2 combines with J gene TRBJ2-6, with D perhaps TRBD1 (5 bases). The CDR3 runs to 14 residues. Trimming removed 10 bases at V and 2 bases at J, with 12 bases between. Germline V gene lookup returns CDR1 SNHLY and CDR2 FYNNEI. The CDR3 reads CATFQGAGANVLTF. DNA for the CDR3: TGTGCCACCTTTCAGGGTGCTGGGGCCAACGTCCTGACTTTC.

The chain carries TRBV5-6 and TRBJ1-2; no definite D call. Germline CDR1 and CDR2: SGHDT and YYEEEE. Trimming removed 2 bases from V and 5 bases from J, with 16 bases in between. CDR3 length: 15 amino acids. The CDR3 here is CASSFPEGPWYGYTF. CDR3 bases: TGTGCCAGCAGCTTCCCGGAGGGCCCCTGGTATGGCTACACCTTC.

Notes on this clone: Possible read error: a much larger clone is one base away. The J gene is TRBJ2-7, the V gene TRBV12-3 or TRBV12-4; the D is unclear. CDR3 length: 11 amino acids. With 3 bases removed from V and 3 bases from J, the gap between germline ends came to 3 bases. CDR3 in amino acids: CASSFSYEQYF. In nucleotides, the CDR3 is TGTGCCAGCAGTTTCAGCTACGAGCAGTACTTC.

The chain carries TRBV10-2 and TRBJ2-7; 9 nucleotides match TRBD1. Trimming took 4 bases from V and 2 from J; bases not matched to a gene: 0. Germline lookup yields CDR1 WSHSY and CDR2 SAAADI. This CDR3 is 13 amino acids long. The CDR3 sequence is CASSGQGAYEQYF. The DNA of the CDR3 is TGCGCCAGCAGTGGACAGGGGGCCTACGAGCAGTACTTC.

The gene calls are TRBV6-5 and TRBJ2-2; 8 nucleotides align to TRBD1. The CDR3 sequence is 15 residues long. With V trimmed by 4 bases and J by 3 bases, 4 bases remained unmatched. Germline V gene data show CDR1 as MNHEY and CDR2 as SVGAGI. CDR3 in amino acids: CASSLQGVHTGELFF. CDR3 nucleotide sequence: TGTGCCAGCAGTTTACAGGGGGTTCACACCGGGGAGCTGTTTTTT.

In this sample, this clone turned up a few times. The rearrangement joins TRBV11-2 to TRBJ1-5; no firm D call. V lost 3 bases, J lost 1 base, and 4 bases lay in between. The CDR3 is made up of 13 amino acids. Per germline, CDR1 SGHAT and CDR2 FQNNGV. The CDR3 DNA reads TGTGCCAGCAGCTTGAGCAGCAATCAGCCCCAGCATTTT. It codes for CASSLSSNQPQHF.

The V call is TRBV5-1, the J call TRBJ1-2, with 9 bases identical to TRBD1. The CDR3 consists of 16 residues. Trimming cost V 5 bases and J 0 bases; bases outside gene matches: 8. Germline-derived CDR1 and CDR2 are SGHRS and YFSETQ. The chain's CDR3 is CASSFTGGASNYGYTF. DNA for the CDR3: TGCGCCAGCAGTTTTACAGGGGGCGCTTCTAACTATGGCTACACCTTC.

This clone was picked up a small number of times. The J gene is TRBJ1-5, the V gene TRBV2, with 8 nucleotides matching TRBD1. This CDR3 is 15 amino acids long. Germline V lookup: CDR1 SNHLY, CDR2 FYNNEI. The junction had 4 bases not matched to a gene; V was cut back by 6 bases and J by 0 bases. CDR3 in DNA: TGTGCCAGCAGCGGGACAGGCTATAGCAATCAGCCCCAGCATTTT. Translating it yields CASSGTGYSNQPQHF.

This rearrangement joins TRBV28 to TRBJ1-4, with a possible D match to TRBD1 (6 bases). CDR3 length: 15 residues. Germline loops: CDR1 MDHEN, CDR2 SYDVKM. V lost 6 bases to trimming and J lost 7 bases, with 18 bases between them. The DNA for the CDR3 is TGTGCCAGCAGCTGGGGGGGGCATCGTAGTGAAAAACTGTTTTTT. It codes for CASSWGGHRSEKLFF. The variable domain in full, completed from reference TRBV28 and TRBJ1-4, reads DVKVTQSSRYLVKRTGEKVFLECVQDMDHENMFWYRQDPGLGLRLIYFSYDVKMKEKGDIPEGYSVSREKKERFSLILESASTNQTSMYLCASSWGGHRSEKLFFGSGTQLSVL.

This clone was detected only once. The chain uses TRBV29-1 and TRBJ2-7; TRBD1 aligns across 8 bases. This CDR3 is 16 amino acids long. Per the germline V gene, CDR1 is SQVTM and CDR2 is ANQGSEA. V shed 7 bases and J 3 bases; nucleotides not matched to a gene: 17. In DNA, the CDR3 is TGCAGCGCAACCGATCAGGGGGCAACTAGATACTACGAGCAGTACTTC. It codes for CSATDQGATRYYEQYF.

The J gene is TRBJ1-1, the V gene TRBV12-3 or TRBV12-4; D might be TRBD1 (6 bases). The germline V and J ends were trimmed by 4 bases and 1 base, with 7 bases remaining between them. The CDR3 has 13 amino acids. The CDR3 coding sequence is TGTGCCAGCAGTTCACAGGGGAACACTGAAGCTTTCTTT. This encodes CASSSQGNTEAFF.

The J gene is TRBJ1-6, the V gene TRBV18; 7 bases match TRBD1. V was pared by 4 bases and J by 7 bases, with 7 bases of the junction left unmatched. CDR1 and CDR2 (germline): KGHSH, LQKENI. This CDR3 contains 15 residues. This CDR3 is CASSLAQGGNSPLHF. Here the CDR3 DNA reads TGTGCCAGCTCACTGGCGCAGGGGGGAAATTCACCCCTCCACTTT.

The chain employs TRBV11-2 and TRBJ2-5; a possible D gene is TRBD2 (5 bases). Germline lookup yields CDR1 SGHAT and CDR2 FQNNGV. Trimming left V 0 bases short and J 5 bases short, with 13 bases between. CDR3 length: 15 amino acids. The DNA of the CDR3 is TGTGCCAGCAGCTTAGAACATCTAGCTTGGGAGACCCAGTACTTC. This sequence encodes CASSLEHLAWETQYF.

V gene TRBV9 combines with J gene TRBJ1-1, with D possibly TRBD1 on 5 matching bases. Trimming pared 0 bases from V and 5 bases from J, leaving 20 bases between. The germline CDR1 and CDR2 sequences are SGDLS and YYNGEE. The CDR3 extends over 17 amino acids. CDR3 DNA: TGTGCCAGCAGCGTAGGGATAGGGGACTCCGCTGCGACTGAAGCTTTCTTT. Its translation: CASSVGIGDSAATEAFF.

This rearrangement joins TRBV11-2 to TRBJ1-4; weak D call: TRBD1 (6 bases). The germline V gene encodes CDR1 SGHAT and CDR2 FQNNGV. V lost 5 bases to trimming and J lost 7 bases, with 20 bases between them. This CDR3 has 16 residues. Here the CDR3 DNA reads TGTGCCAGCAGCCCGTTCTCAGGGGCTGATGGTGAAAAACTGTTTTTT. It is translated as CASSPFSGADGEKLFF. The whole variable domain, remainder taken from reference TRBV11-2 and TRBJ1-4, is EAGVAQSPRYKIIEKRQSVAFWCNPISGHATLYWYQQILGQGPKLLIQFQNNGVVDDSQLPKDRFSAERLKGVDSTLKIQPAKLEDSAVYLCASSPFSGADGEKLFFGSGTQLSVL.

The chain is built from TRBV5-5 and TRBJ2-1; the D is unclear. The germline V gene has CDR1 SGHKS and CDR2 YYEKEE (reference sequence). The CDR3 has 13 residues. Trimming cost V 3 bases and J 7 bases, with 11 bases left between them. CDR3 amino acids: CASSSLTSNEQFF. CDR3 bases: TGTGCCAGCAGCTCTTTGACATCGAATGAGCAGTTCTTC.

This chain uses TRBV7-9 with TRBJ1-2, with D perhaps matching TRBD1 (6 bases). Trimming stripped 1 base from V and 14 bases from J, with 17 bases between. This CDR3 has 13 amino acids. From germline, CDR1 is SEHNR and CDR2 FQNEAQ (reference sequence). The CDR3 DNA follows: TGTGCCAGCAGCTTAGTTGGATCCAGGGGTCGGACCTTC. Translating gives CASSLVGSRGRTF. The full variable domain, with the rest looked up from reference TRBV7-9 and TRBJ1-2, is DTGVSQNPRHKITKRGQNVTFRCDPISEHNRLYWYRQTLGQGPEFLTYFQNEAQLEKSRLLSDRFSAERPKGSFSTLEIQRTEQGDSAMYLCASSLVGSRGRTFGSGTRLTVV.

In its sample, this clone was seen once. The gene calls are TRBV25-1 and TRBJ2-2; 10 bases are shared with TRBD1. Trimming took 5 bases from V and 6 from J; bases not matched to a gene: 9. This CDR3 has 16 amino acids. CDR1 is MGHDK and CDR2 is SYGVNS in the germline V gene. In DNA, the CDR3 is TGTGCCAGCAGTTCCCGGGACAGGGGTATCGCCGGGGAGCTGTTTTTT. Translated, it gives CASSSRDRGIAGELFF. The full variable domain, with the rest looked up from reference TRBV25-1 and TRBJ2-2, is EADIYQTPRYLVIGTGKKITLECSQTMGHDKMYWYQQDPGMELHLIHYSYGVNSTEKGDLSSESTVSRIRTEHFPLTLESARPSHTSQYLCASSSRDRGIAGELFFGEGSRLTVL.